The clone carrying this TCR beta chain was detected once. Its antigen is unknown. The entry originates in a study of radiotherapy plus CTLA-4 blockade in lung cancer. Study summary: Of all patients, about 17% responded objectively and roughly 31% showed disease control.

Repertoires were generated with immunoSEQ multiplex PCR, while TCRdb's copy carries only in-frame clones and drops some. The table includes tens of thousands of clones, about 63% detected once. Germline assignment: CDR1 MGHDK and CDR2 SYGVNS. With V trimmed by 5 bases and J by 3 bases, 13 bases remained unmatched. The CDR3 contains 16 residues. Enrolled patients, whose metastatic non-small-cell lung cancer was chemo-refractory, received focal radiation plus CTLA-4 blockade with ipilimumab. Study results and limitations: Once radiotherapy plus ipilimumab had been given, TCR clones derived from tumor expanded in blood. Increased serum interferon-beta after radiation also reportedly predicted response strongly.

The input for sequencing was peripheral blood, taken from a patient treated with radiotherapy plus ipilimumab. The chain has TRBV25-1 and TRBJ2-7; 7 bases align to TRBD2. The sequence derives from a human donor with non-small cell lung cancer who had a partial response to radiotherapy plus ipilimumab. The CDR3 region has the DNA TGTGCCAGCAGTCCTCAAGGTGGCGGGAGTAACTACGAGCAGTACTTC. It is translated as CASSPQGGGSNYEQYF.